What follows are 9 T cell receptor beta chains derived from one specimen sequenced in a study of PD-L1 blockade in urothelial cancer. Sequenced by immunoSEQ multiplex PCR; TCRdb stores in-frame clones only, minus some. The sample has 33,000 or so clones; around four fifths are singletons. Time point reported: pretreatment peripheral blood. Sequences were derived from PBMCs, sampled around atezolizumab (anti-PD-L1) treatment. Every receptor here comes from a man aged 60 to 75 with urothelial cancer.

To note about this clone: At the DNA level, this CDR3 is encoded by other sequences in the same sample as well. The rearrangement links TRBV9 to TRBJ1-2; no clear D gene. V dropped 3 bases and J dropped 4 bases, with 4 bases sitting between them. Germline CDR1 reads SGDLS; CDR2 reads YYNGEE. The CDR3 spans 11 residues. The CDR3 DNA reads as TGTGCCAGCAGCGCATCCTATGGCTACACCTTC. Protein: CASSASYGYTF.

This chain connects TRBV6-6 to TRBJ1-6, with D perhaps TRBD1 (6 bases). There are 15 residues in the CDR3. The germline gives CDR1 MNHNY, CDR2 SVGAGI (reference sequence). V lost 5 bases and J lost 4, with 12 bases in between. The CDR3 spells CASSHGQTYNSPLHF. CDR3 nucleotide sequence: TGTGCCAGCAGTCACGGACAGACTTATAATTCACCCCTCCACTTT.

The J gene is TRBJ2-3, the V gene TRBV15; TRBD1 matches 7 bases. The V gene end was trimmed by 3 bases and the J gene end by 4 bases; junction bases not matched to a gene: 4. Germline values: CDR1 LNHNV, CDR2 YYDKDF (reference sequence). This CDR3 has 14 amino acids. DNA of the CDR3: TGTGCCACCAGCAGTCCGCAGGGGGCAGATACGCAGTATTTT. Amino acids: CATSSPQGADTQYF.

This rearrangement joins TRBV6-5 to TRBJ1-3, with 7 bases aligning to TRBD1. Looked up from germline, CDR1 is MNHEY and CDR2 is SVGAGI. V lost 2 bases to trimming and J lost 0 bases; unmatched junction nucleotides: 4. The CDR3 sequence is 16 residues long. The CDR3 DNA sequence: TGTGCCAGCAGTTACAGCCGGGACAGCTCTGGAAACACCATATATTTT. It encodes CASSYSRDSSGNTIYF.

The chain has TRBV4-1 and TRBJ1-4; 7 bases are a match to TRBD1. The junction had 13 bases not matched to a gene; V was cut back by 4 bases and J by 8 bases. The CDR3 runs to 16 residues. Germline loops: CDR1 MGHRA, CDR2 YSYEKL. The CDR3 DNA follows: TGCGCCAGCAGCCCCGAGGGGGCCTTATGGGGCGAAAAACTGTTTTTT. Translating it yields CASSPEGALWGEKLFF.

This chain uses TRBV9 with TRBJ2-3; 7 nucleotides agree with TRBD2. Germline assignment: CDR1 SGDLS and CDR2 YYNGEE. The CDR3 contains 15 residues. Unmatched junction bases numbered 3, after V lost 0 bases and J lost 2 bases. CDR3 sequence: CASSVGGGPTDTQYF. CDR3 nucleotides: TGTGCCAGCAGCGTAGGGGGGGGACCCACAGATACGCAGTATTTT.

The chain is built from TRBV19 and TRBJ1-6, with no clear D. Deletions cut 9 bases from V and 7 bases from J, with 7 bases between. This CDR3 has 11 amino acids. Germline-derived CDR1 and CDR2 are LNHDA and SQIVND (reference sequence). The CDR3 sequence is CASGPNSPLHF. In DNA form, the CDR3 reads TGTGCCAGCGGTCCCAATTCACCCCTCCACTTT.

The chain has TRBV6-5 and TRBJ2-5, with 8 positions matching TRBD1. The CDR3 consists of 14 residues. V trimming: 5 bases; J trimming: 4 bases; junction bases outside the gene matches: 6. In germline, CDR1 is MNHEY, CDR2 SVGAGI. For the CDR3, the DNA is TGTGCCAGCAGTCCAGGGGGCCGTCGAGAGACCCAGTACTTC. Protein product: CASSPGGRRETQYF.

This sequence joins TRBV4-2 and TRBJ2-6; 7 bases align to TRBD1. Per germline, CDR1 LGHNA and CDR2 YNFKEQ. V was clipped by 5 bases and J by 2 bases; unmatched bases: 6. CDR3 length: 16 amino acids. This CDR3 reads CASSRLGTAGANVLTF. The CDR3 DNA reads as TGTGCCAGCAGCAGGCTCGGGACAGCTGGGGCCAACGTCCTGACTTTC.